The 3 T cell receptor beta chains in this list originate from one sample, sequenced in a study of Graves' ophthalmopathy and Graves' hyperthyroidism. Amplified material comprised TCR beta CDR3 regions derived from RNA transcripts. An initial RT-PCR round employing HTBI primers preceded a second-round multiplex PCR. In TCRdb, the multiplex PCR reads were re-called with MiXCR into one record per CDR3 protein. The sample lists about 600,000 distinct CDR3 sequences, under 40% occurring once. Specimen: peripheral blood or thyroid tissue (not recorded which). The receptors shown here come from an adult man with Graves' hyperthyroidism.

This chain connects TRBV7-2 to TRBJ2-2; D unresolved. Per germline, CDR1 SGHTA and CDR2 FQGNSA. The V and J ends lost 4 bases and 7 bases respectively, with 10 bases between them. The CDR3 is made up of 13 amino acids. CDR3 sequence (DNA): TGTGCCAGCAGCTGGGGAATTAGCGGGGAGCTGTTTTTT. It encodes CASSWGISGELFF. Variable domain in full (rest from reference TRBV7-2 and TRBJ2-2): GAGVSQSPSNKVTEKGKDVELRCDPISGHTALYWYRQSLGQGLEFLIYFQGNSAPDKSGLPSDRFSAERTGGSVSTLTIQRTQQEDSAVYLCASSWGISGELFFGEGSRLTVL.

This clonotype has at least ten counts. This sequence joins TRBV7-8 and TRBJ2-2; no clear D. CDR1 is SGHVS, CDR2 FQNEAQ, per germline. V was cut by 2 bases and J by 6 bases, with 10 bases left in between. This CDR3 has 14 residues. The CDR3 reads CASSLLSFAGELFF. CDR3 in DNA: TGTGCCAGCAGCTTACTTTCCTTTGCCGGGGAGCTGTTTTTT.

The chain is built from TRBV24-1 and TRBJ2-7; 7 nucleotides agree with TRBD1. The J call may be faulty, since TRBJ2-1 better matches the DNA end. From germline, CDR1 is KGHDR and CDR2 SFDVKD. This CDR3 region has 16 residues. The CDR3 here is CATSDPSGTVYNEQFF. CDR3 in DNA: TGTGCCACCAGTGACCCCTCCGGGACAGTATACAATGAGCAGTTCTTC.